Shown below are 11 T cell receptor beta chains from a single sample sequenced in a study of blood T cell repertoires in COVID-19. Sequencing was performed with immunoSEQ multiplex PCR; in TCRdb, only in-frame clones are kept and a portion is missing. Seen here are about 300,000 clones, more than 85% observed once, and the top ten hold over 1%. Material for sequencing was peripheral blood. The receptors shown here come from an older man with acute or convalescent COVID-19.

The genes are TRBV24-1 and TRBJ1-5; D gene uncertain. V lost 4 bases and J 3 bases, leaving 15 bases between the germline ends. In germline, CDR1 is KGHDR, CDR2 SFDVKD. There are 16 residues in the CDR3. As DNA, the CDR3 is TGTGCCACCAGTGAGACGGGGATGGGCGCCAATCAGCCCCAGCATTTT. Amino acids: CATSETGMGANQPQHF.

V is TRBV5-1 and J is TRBJ2-6; a possible D gene is TRBD1 (5 bases). CDR3 size: 16 residues. Germline values: CDR1 SGHRS, CDR2 YFSETQ. With 6 bases removed from V and 0 bases from J, the gap between germline ends came to 13 bases. The CDR3 DNA sequence: TGCGCCAGCACCCACCGACAGTACTCTGGGGCCAACGTCCTGACTTTC. Translating gives CASTHRQYSGANVLTF.

The rearrangement uses TRBV7-2 and TRBJ2-1, with 10 bases lining up with TRBD2. Germline V gene data show CDR1 as SGHTA and CDR2 as FQGNSA. There are 15 residues in the CDR3. The junction had 3 bases not matched to a gene; V was cut back by 0 bases and J by 7 bases. The CDR3, as DNA: TGTGCCAGCAGCTTAGCCGTTAGCGGGGGGAATGAGCAGTTCTTC. Translated, it gives CASSLAVSGGNEQFF. Combining the CDR3 with reference TRBV7-2 and TRBJ2-1 gives the whole variable domain GAGVSQSPSNKVTEKGKDVELRCDPISGHTALYWYRQSLGQGLEFLIYFQGNSAPDKSGLPSDRFSAERTGGSVSTLTIQRTQQEDSAVYLCASSLAVSGGNEQFFGPGTRLTVL.

This clone was observed a few times. The chain combines TRBV9 with TRBJ1-3, with D perhaps TRBD1 (6 bases). The CDR3 runs 15 residues. Germline CDR1 reads SGDLS; CDR2 reads YYNGEE. Trimming took 2 bases from V and 2 from J, leaving 11 bases between them. The CDR3 DNA reads as TGTGCCAGCAGCGTTTCAGGGGATGCTGGAAACACCATATATTTT. This gives the protein CASSVSGDAGNTIYF.

The chain employs TRBV7-2 and TRBJ1-1; D is uncertain. Germline CDR1 is SGHTA and CDR2 is FQGNSA. Trimming took off 0 bases at V and 2 bases at J, with 10 bases between the two ends. This CDR3 has 15 residues. The CDR3 loop reads CASSLAYSLNTEAFF. The CDR3 coding sequence is TGTGCCAGCAGCTTAGCGTACAGTCTCAACACTGAAGCTTTCTTT. Using reference TRBV7-2 and TRBJ1-1 for the parts outside the CDR3, the full variable domain is GAGVSQSPSNKVTEKGKDVELRCDPISGHTALYWYRQSLGQGLEFLIYFQGNSAPDKSGLPSDRFSAERTGGSVSTLTIQRTQQEDSAVYLCASSLAYSLNTEAFFGQGTRLTVV.

The rearrangement joins TRBV13 to TRBJ1-1; 9 bases align to TRBD1. Germline CDR1 PRHDT, CDR2 FYEKMQ (reference sequence). This CDR3 region has 14 residues. Germline trimming cut 4 bases from V and 5 bases from J; bases unmatched to any gene: 5. The CDR3 nucleotides are TGTGCCAGCAGCTCCTACAGGGGGCAGACTGAAGCTTTCTTT. Translating gives CASSSYRGQTEAFF.

The V call is TRBV6-5, the J call TRBJ1-3; weak D call: TRBD1 (5 bases). The CDR3 extends over 14 amino acids. V was shortened by 5 bases and J by 6 bases, with 14 bases between the two germline ends. CDR1 is MNHEY and CDR2 is SVGAGI in the germline V gene. The CDR3, as DNA: TGTGCCAGCAGTACGCGACAGCCCCTAAACACCATATATTTT. Encoded protein: CASSTRQPLNTIYF.

This clone was counted a single time. The CDR3 bases are TGTGCCACCAGTGACCGGACAGGGGGTTCAGATACGCAGTATTTT. Protein: CATSDRTGGSDTQYF. The rearrangement uses TRBV24-1 and TRBJ2-3; 10 positions match TRBD1. The CDR3 extends over 15 amino acids. Germline CDR1 and CDR2: KGHDR and SFDVKD. The ends lost 4 bases at V and 4 bases at J; junction bases unmatched: 4.

The chain employs TRBV7-2 and TRBJ1-2; tentative D call: TRBD1 (6 bases). This CDR3 is 16 amino acids long. V was shortened by 2 bases and J by 2 bases, with 15 bases between the two germline ends. Looked up from germline, CDR1 is SGHTA and CDR2 is FQGNSA. The CDR3, as DNA: TGTGCCAGCAGCTTAACCTCACAGGGAGGGAACTATGGCTACACCTTC. It translates to CASSLTSQGGNYGYTF.

This clone was detected once. The rearrangement uses TRBV25-1 and TRBJ2-5; TRBD1 matches at 9 bases. This CDR3 has 16 amino acids. V gave up 7 bases and J gave up 5 bases; unmatched junction bases: 14. From germline, CDR1 is MGHDK and CDR2 SYGVNS. The CDR3 DNA sequence: TGTGCCAGCACCCTGACCGGGACAGGGTTCGGTGAGACCCAGTACTTC. Protein product: CASTLTGTGFGETQYF.

The rearrangement joins TRBV6-6 to TRBJ1-1; 7 bases align to TRBD1. With 2 bases clipped from V and 4 bases from J, the junction kept 10 bases outside the gene matches. The V gene's germline CDR1 is MNHNY and CDR2 SVGAGI (reference sequence). CDR3 length equals 16 residues. The CDR3 DNA reads as TGTGCCAGCAGTTACCTCAGACAGGGACGGGGCACTGAAGCTTTCTTT. Protein sequence: CASSYLRQGRGTEAFF.